Sequencing of this T cell receptor (beta chain) was carried out in a study of blood T cell repertoires in COVID-19. Study-level background: Acute and convalescent COVID-19 specimens originated in the United States, Italy and Spain.

Looked up from germline, CDR1 is SGHDN and CDR2 is FVKESK. CDR3 length: 16 residues. V was cut by 2 bases and J by 2 bases, with 14 bases left in between. TCRdb's table, derived via immunoSEQ multiplex PCR, lists solely in-frame clones and lacks some. Seen here are tens of thousands of clones, under 80% observed once, and the top ten hold roughly 5%. The sequenced sample was peripheral blood. The clonotype originates from a human donor in a cohort sampled during active COVID-19. This rearrangement joins TRBV14 to TRBJ2-3; D remains unclear. The CDR3: CASSQYFASPTDTQYF. Here the CDR3 DNA reads TGTGCCAGCAGCCAATATTTCGCGTCCCCCACAGATACGCAGTATTTT.